The 5 T cell receptor beta chains given below trace back to one sample, sequenced in a study of blood T cells in healthy people across ages. Primers used in a second PCR of roughly 7 to 11 cycles were a sample-barcoded 5' primer and a J-beta primer mix. TCRdb used MiXCR to reprocess the 5' RACE reads, holding one entry per CDR3 protein. The sample includes some 1,000,000 distinct CDR3 sequences, roughly a quarter seen only once; the top ten take approximately 0.79%. The data also belong to a second study, concerning T cells of mothers and their children.

Sequenced material: blood. The receptors were gathered from a girl aged 2-10 years in good health.

The chain carries TRBV4-1 and TRBJ2-1; D call uncertain. Trimming pared 0 bases from V and 8 bases from J, leaving 5 bases between. The CDR3 consists of 12 residues. Germline CDR1 MGHRA, CDR2 YSYEKL. This chain's CDR3 is CASSQEFYEQFF. Written as DNA, the CDR3 is TGCGCCAGCAGCCAAGAGTTCTATGAGCAGTTCTTC.

The chain links TRBV7-3 to TRBJ1-4; maybe TRBD1 (5 bases). This CDR3 is 15 amino acids long. The germline gives CDR1 SGHTA, CDR2 FQGTGA. V was pared by 3 bases and J by 2 bases, with 10 bases between. In DNA, the CDR3 is TGTGCCAGCAGCTTGTTCAGGGAGACTAATGAAAAACTGTTTTTT. Its translation is CASSLFRETNEKLFF.

The chain recombines TRBV7-2 with TRBJ1-4; TRBD1 might be the D (5 bases). CDR3 size: 14 residues. V was cut by 1 base and J by 8 bases, with 11 bases left in between. CDR1 and CDR2 (germline): SGHTA, FQGNSA. The CDR3 nucleotides are TGTGCCAGCAGCTTAGTCCCAGGGTTGGAAAAACTGTTTTTT. It is translated as CASSLVPGLEKLFF.

This clonotype was seen a handful of times. The V and J genes are TRBV10-3 and TRBJ1-5; 10 bases are a match to TRBD1. Germline V gene lookup returns CDR1 ENHRY and CDR2 SYGVKD. V shed 0 bases and J 4 bases; nucleotides not matched to a gene: 3. This CDR3 comprises 16 residues. CDR3 bases: TGTGCCATCAGTGAGTCCTCGGGACAGGGGAATCAGCCCCAGCATTTT. Encoded protein: CAISESSGQGNQPQHF.

This clonotype was observed a few times. The chain employs TRBV7-9 and TRBJ1-2; TRBD1 is a possible D gene (6 bases). V lost 5 bases to trimming and J lost 2 bases, with 15 bases between them. The CDR3 consists of 15 residues. The germline V gene has CDR1 SEHNR and CDR2 FQNEAQ (reference sequence). The CDR3 region is CASSVTGTKNYGYTF. DNA for the CDR3: TGTGCCAGCAGCGTAACCGGGACAAAGAACTATGGCTACACCTTC.